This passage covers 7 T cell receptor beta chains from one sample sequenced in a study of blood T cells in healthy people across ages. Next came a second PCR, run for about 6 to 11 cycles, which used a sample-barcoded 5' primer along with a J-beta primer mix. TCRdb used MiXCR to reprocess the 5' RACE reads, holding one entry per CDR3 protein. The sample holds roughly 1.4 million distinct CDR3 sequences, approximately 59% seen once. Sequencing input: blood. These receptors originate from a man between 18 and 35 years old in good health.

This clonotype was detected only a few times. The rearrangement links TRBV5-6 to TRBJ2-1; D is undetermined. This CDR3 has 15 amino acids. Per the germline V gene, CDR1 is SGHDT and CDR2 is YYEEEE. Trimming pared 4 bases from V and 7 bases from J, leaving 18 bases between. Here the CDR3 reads CASSPLRGVQNEQFF. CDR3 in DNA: TGTGCCAGCAGCCCCCTTCGTGGGGTCCAGAATGAGCAGTTCTTC.

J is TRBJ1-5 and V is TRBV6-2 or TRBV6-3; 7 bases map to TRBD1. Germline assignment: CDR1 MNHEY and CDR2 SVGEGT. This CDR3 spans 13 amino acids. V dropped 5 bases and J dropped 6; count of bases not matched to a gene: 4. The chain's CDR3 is CASSPGGSQPQHF. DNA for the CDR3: TGTGCCAGCAGTCCAGGGGGAAGTCAGCCCCAGCATTTT.

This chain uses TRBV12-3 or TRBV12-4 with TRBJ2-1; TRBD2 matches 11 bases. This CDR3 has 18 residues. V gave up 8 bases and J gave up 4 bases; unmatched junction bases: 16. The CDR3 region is CASGRVGQGLAAYNEQFF. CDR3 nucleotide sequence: TGTGCCAGCGGTAGGGTTGGCCAGGGACTAGCGGCATACAATGAGCAGTTCTTC.

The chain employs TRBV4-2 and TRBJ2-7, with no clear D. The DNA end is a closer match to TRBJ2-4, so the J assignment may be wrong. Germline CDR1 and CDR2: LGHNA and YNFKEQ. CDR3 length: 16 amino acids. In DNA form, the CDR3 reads TGTGCCAGCAGCCAAGATCGGTGGAAACAGACGAACATTCAGTACTTC. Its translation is CASSQDRWKQTNIQYF.

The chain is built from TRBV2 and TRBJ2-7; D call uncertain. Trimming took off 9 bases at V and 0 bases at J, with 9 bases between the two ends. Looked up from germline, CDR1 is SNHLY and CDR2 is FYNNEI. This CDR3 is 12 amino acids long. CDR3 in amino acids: CASTHPSYEQYF. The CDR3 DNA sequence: TGTGCCAGTACACATCCCTCCTACGAGCAGTACTTC.

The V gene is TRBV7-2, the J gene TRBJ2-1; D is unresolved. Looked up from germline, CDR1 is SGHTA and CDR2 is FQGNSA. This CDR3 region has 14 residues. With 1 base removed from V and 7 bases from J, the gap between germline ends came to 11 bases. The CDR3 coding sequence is TGTGCCAGCAGCTTAGGGCACCAGAGGAATGAGCAGTTCTTC. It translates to CASSLGHQRNEQFF.

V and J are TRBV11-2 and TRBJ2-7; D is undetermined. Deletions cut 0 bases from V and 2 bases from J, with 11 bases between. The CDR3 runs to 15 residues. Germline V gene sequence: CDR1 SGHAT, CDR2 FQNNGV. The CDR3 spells CASSLERLFPYEQYF. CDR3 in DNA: TGTGCCAGCAGCTTAGAACGCCTGTTCCCCTACGAGCAGTACTTC. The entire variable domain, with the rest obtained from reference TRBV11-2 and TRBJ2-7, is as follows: EAGVAQSPRYKIIEKRQSVAFWCNPISGHATLYWYQQILGQGPKLLIQFQNNGVVDDSQLPKDRFSAERLKGVDSTLKIQPAKLEDSAVYLCASSLERLFPYEQYFGPGTRLTVT.